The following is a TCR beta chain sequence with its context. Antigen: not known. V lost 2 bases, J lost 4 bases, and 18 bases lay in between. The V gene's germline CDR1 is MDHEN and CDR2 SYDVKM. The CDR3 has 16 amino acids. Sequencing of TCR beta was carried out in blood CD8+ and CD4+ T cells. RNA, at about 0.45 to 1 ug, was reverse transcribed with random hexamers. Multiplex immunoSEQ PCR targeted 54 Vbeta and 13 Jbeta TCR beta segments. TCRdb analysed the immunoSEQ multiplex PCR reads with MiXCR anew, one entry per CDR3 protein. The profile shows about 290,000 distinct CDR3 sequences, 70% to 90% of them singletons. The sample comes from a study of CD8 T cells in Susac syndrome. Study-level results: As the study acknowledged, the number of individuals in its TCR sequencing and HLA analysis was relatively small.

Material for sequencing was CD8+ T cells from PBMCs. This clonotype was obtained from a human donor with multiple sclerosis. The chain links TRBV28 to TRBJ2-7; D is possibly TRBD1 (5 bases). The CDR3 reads CASSLVGAGSGYEQYF. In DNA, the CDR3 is TGTGCCAGCAGTTTAGTAGGTGCAGGGTCTGGGTACGAGCAGTACTTC.